This is a list of T cell receptor beta chains from one sample in a study of T cell responses to AZD1222 COVID-19 vaccine. Produced via immunoSEQ multiplex PCR; TCRdb's table is partial and in-frame only. Of some 150,000 clones in the sample, around 87% were seen once. Specimen: peripheral blood, collected 28 days after the second AZD1222 dose. The origin of the receptors is an adult who received the AZD1222 COVID-19 vaccine. Both conserved end residues are part of each CDR3. Fields, in order: clone size, D gene, CDR3 length, J gene, V gene, CDR3 protein, CDR3 DNA. The D gene is left open where the match is weak. The size field is filled for only some rows; it gives once, few, many or a size class.

. TRBD1 15 TRBJ2-2 TRBV9 CASSAGTGGTGELFF TGTGCCAGCAGCGCCGGGACAGGGGGCACCGGGGAGCTGTTTTTT
. . 14 TRBJ1-6 TRBV6-5 CATARGPDNSPLHF TGTGCCACGGCACGGGGGCCGGATAATTCACCCCTCCACTTT
. TRBD1 13 TRBJ1-1 TRBV7-3 CASSPGQGTEAFF TGTGCCAGCAGCCCCGGACAGGGGACTGAAGCTTTCTTT
. . 14 TRBJ1-1 TRBV6-1 CASSEGSMNTEAFF TGTGCCAGCAGTGAAGGCTCTATGAACACTGAAGCTTTCTTT
. . 14 TRBJ1-3 TRBV20-1 CSASRSTEGNTIYF TGCAGTGCTAGTAGGTCTACGGAAGGAAACACCATATATTTT
. TRBD2 16 TRBJ2-5 TRBV7-9 CASSKDAAGDFETQYF TGTGCCAGCAGCAAAGACGCGGCGGGGGACTTCGAGACCCAGTACTTC
once TRBD1 16 TRBJ2-6 TRBV30 CAWKGQAYGGANVLTF TGTGCCTGGAAGGGACAGGCATATGGAGGGGCCAACGTCCTGACTTTC
. . 14 TRBJ1-5 TRBV6-5 CASNPGNSNQPQHF TGTGCCAGCAACCCTGGGAACAGCAATCAGCCCCAGCATTTT
. . 14 TRBJ1-1 TRBV5-6 CASSLGHGMNNAFF TGTGCCAGCAGCCTCGGACACGGTATGAATAACGCTTTCTTT
once . 15 TRBJ2-2 TRBV27 CASSETGRPTGELFF TGTGCCAGCAGTGAGACCGGGAGACCTACCGGGGAGCTGTTTTTT
few . 15 TRBJ1-2 TRBV19 CASSIVTTEGYGYTF TGTGCCAGTAGTATAGTAACGACGGAGGGATATGGCTACACCTTC
once . 14 TRBJ1-3 TRBV5-4 CASSLKGTGNTIYF TGTGCCAGCAGCTTGAAGGGTACTGGAAACACCATATATTTT
. . 13 TRBJ2-5 TRBV12-3/TRBV12-4 CASSLEQRGTQYF TGTGCCAGCAGTTTAGAGCAAAGAGGGACCCAGTACTTC
. . 15 TRBJ2-7 TRBV5-1 CASSSTGDGSYEQYF TGCGCCAGCAGCTCCACAGGAGACGGCTCCTACGAGCAGTACTTC
. TRBD2 16 TRBJ2-1 TRBV5-5 CASSFPGLAVHNEQFF TGTGCCAGCAGCTTTCCGGGACTAGCAGTCCACAATGAGCAGTTCTTC
. . 13 TRBJ2-7 TRBV29-1 CSVEELGVYEQYF TGCAGCGTTGAAGAACTTGGAGTCTACGAGCAGTACTTC
. . 12 TRBJ2-3 TRBV7-7 CASSDGEGTQYF TGTGCTAGCAGCGACGGAGAGGGGACGCAGTATTTT
. . 16 TRBJ1-2 TRBV5-6 CASSFPRGRVSYGYTF TGTGCCAGCAGCTTTCCACGGGGGAGGGTTAGCTATGGCTACACCTTC
. . 13 TRBJ1-1 TRBV6-2/TRBV6-3 CASSYGRNTEAFF TGTGCCAGCAGTTACGGCAGGAACACTGAAGCTTTCTTT
. . 15 TRBJ1-2 TRBV4-1 CASSQFFEGAPGYTF TGCGCCAGCAGCCAGTTCTTTGAGGGAGCCCCTGGCTACACCTTC
. . 13 TRBJ1-1 TRBV6-5 CASRPGTTMGAFF TGTGCCAGCAGACCCGGGACAACTATGGGAGCTTTCTTT
. . 13 TRBJ1-5 TRBV11-1 CASSAGPGQPQHF TGTGCCAGCAGCGCAGGGCCGGGTCAGCCCCAGCATTTT
. . 15 TRBJ2-7 TRBV6-5 CASSFRLGGPYEQYF TGTGCCAGCAGTTTTAGGCTGGGAGGTCCCTACGAGCAGTACTTC
. . 16 TRBJ1-1 TRBV5-1 CASSPQPGTVNTEAFF TGCGCCAGCAGTCCTCAGCCCGGGACGGTGAACACTGAAGCTTTCTTT
. TRBD1 14 TRBJ2-7 TRBV6-5 CASRRTGDRYEQYF TGTGCCAGCAGACGGACAGGGGATCGCTACGAGCAGTACTTC
. . 13 TRBJ1-1 TRBV29-1 CSINTRGDTEAFF TGCAGCATCAACACACGGGGTGACACTGAAGCTTTCTTT
. TRBD2 17 TRBJ2-5 TRBV4-2 CASSHKTGTSEKETQYF TGTGCCAGCAGCCACAAAACGGGGACTAGCGAAAAAGAGACCCAGTACTTC
. . 15 TRBJ1-6 TRBV20-1 CSASLNRAGNSPLHF TGCAGTGCTAGTCTCAACAGGGCCGGTAATTCACCCCTCCACTTT
once . 13 TRBJ2-7 TRBV7-2 CASSYGHLYEQYF TGTGCCAGCAGCTACGGACACCTATACGAGCAGTACTTC
. . 15 TRBJ2-7 TRBV2 CASSPGERGWHEQYF TGTGCCAGCAGCCCCGGTGAGAGGGGTTGGCACGAGCAGTACTTC
. . 16 TRBJ2-7 TRBV14 CASSQAGWDISYEQYF TGTGCCAGCAGCCAAGCCGGTTGGGACATCTCCTACGAGCAGTACTTC
. . 15 TRBJ2-3 TRBV30 CAWRVGGASTDTQYF TGTGCCTGGAGAGTAGGAGGGGCTAGCACAGATACGCAGTATTTT
. . 15 TRBJ1-1 TRBV4-2 CASSQGNRVNTEAFF TGTGCCAGCAGCCAAGGAAACAGAGTGAACACTGAAGCTTTCTTT
. TRBD2 18 TRBJ2-2 TRBV4-2 CASSQDVPTSGGPGELFF TGTGCCAGCAGCCAAGATGTCCCGACTAGCGGCGGACCGGGGGAGCTGTTTTTT
. . 11 TRBJ1-1 TRBV5-8 CASSLNTEAFF TGTGCCAGCAGCTTGAATACTGAAGCTTTCTTT
. TRBD1 14 TRBJ1-4 TRBV6-5 CASSLTTGNEKLFF TGTGCCAGCAGTTTGACGACAGGGAATGAAAAACTGTTTTTT
. TRBD1 13 TRBJ1-1 TRBV3-1/TRBV3-2 CASSRQAGQAVLF TGTGCCAGCAGCCGTCAGGCGGGACAGGCGGTCCTGTTT
. . 17 TRBJ1-2 TRBV3-1/TRBV3-2 CASSQDNTVEANYGYTF TGTGCCAGCAGCCAAGATAATACGGTCGAAGCTAACTATGGCTACACCTTC
. . 13 TRBJ2-1 TRBV14 CASSPSAYNEQFF TGTGCCAGCAGCCCTTCAGCATACAATGAGCAGTTCTTC
few . 14 TRBJ1-6 TRBV30 CAWSMVGGNSPLHF TGTGCCTGGAGTATGGTGGGGGGCAATTCACCCCTCCACTTT
. . 15 TRBJ1-5 TRBV19 CASSSPYMGNQPQHF TGTGCCAGTAGTAGCCCGTACATGGGCAATCAGCCCCAGCATTTT
. . 12 TRBJ1-4 TRBV19 CASGGGIGKLFF TGTGCCAGTGGGGGGGGTATCGGAAAACTGTTTTTT
. . 13 TRBJ1-1 TRBV7-6 CASSRGGATEAFF TGTGCCAGCAGCCGAGGGGGAGCGACTGAAGCTTTCTTT
once TRBD1 15 TRBJ1-2 TRBV7-9 CASSKDQGVGSGYTF TGTGCCAGCAGCAAAGACCAGGGGGTTGGCTCTGGCTACACCTTC
few . 14 TRBJ2-3 TRBV7-9 CASSLSEDPDTQYF TGTGCCAGCAGCTTATCGGAGGATCCAGATACGCAGTATTTT
. TRBD1 14 TRBJ1-2 TRBV6-5 CASSTWTGTYGYTF TGTGCCAGCAGTACCTGGACAGGGACCTATGGCTACACCTTC
. TRBD1 16 TRBJ1-4 TRBV19 CASSGDRSPTNEKLFF TGTGCCAGTAGTGGGGACAGGAGCCCAACTAATGAAAAACTGTTTTTT
. TRBD1 12 TRBJ1-2 TRBV29-1 CSVLDREYGYTF TGCAGCGTTTTAGACAGGGAATATGGCTACACCTTC
. TRBD2 14 TRBJ2-2 TRBV19 CASATSGGAGELFF TGTGCCAGTGCGACTAGCGGGGGGGCCGGGGAGCTGTTTTTT
. . 14 TRBJ2-7 TRBV9 CASSVGISSYEQYF TGTGCCAGCAGCGTAGGGATCTCCTCCTACGAGCAGTACTTC
. . 13 TRBJ1-5 TRBV5-1 CASSLVLGQPQHF TGCGCCAGCAGCTTGGTGCTCGGTCAGCCCCAGCATTTT
once . 14 TRBJ1-4 TRBV7-9 CASSLRGTNEKLFF TGTGCCAGCAGCTTACGGGGGACTAATGAAAAACTGTTTTTT
. . 13 TRBJ1-4 TRBV14 CASSQDSPTALFF TGTGCCAGCAGCCAAGATTCCCCCACCGCACTGTTTTTT
once . 15 TRBJ1-4 TRBV18 CASSLPRTANEKLFF TGTGCCAGCTCGCTGCCCCGAACAGCTAATGAAAAACTGTTTTTT
. . 14 TRBJ1-6 TRBV6-5 CASRPQGPISPLHF TGTGCCAGCAGGCCCCAGGGCCCTATTTCACCCCTCCACTTT
. . 14 TRBJ1-5 TRBV19 CASRGGGSAQPQHF TGTGCCAGTAGGGGGGGAGGGTCGGCGCAGCCCCAGCATTTT
once TRBD2 16 TRBJ2-1 TRBV5-1 CASSSRARIGGDEQFF TGCGCCAGCAGCTCGAGGGCCCGCATCGGGGGGGATGAGCAGTTCTTC
. . 14 TRBJ1-3 TRBV5-1 CASSAASSGNTIYF TGCGCCAGCAGTGCTGCGAGCTCTGGAAACACCATATATTTT
. . 14 TRBJ2-7 TRBV5-6 CASSLSGQSYEQYF TGTGCCAGCAGCTTGAGCGGGCAGTCCTACGAGCAGTACTTC
. TRBD2 14 TRBJ2-3 TRBV7-9 CASSLTSDTDTQYF TGTGCCAGCAGCTTGACTAGCGACACAGATACGCAGTATTTT